These 11 T cell receptor beta chains were all obtained from the same sample, sequenced in a study of blood T cell repertoires in COVID-19. Sequencing used immunoSEQ multiplex PCR; TCRdb keeps in-frame clones, though not all of them. This sample has 130,000 to 150,000 clones, with 65% to 80% found just once. The specimen sequenced was peripheral blood. These receptors were obtained from a man older than 75 with acute or convalescent COVID-19.

The chain recombines TRBV2 with TRBJ1-5; 8 bases align to TRBD1. This CDR3 spans 13 amino acids. Germline trimming cut 5 bases from V and 5 bases from J; bases unmatched to any gene: 2. Germline values: CDR1 SNHLY, CDR2 FYNNEI. The CDR3 protein is CASSSDRDQPQHF. CDR3 bases: TGTGCCAGCAGTTCGGACAGGGATCAGCCCCAGCATTTT.

The chain joins TRBV15 to TRBJ1-1, with D perhaps TRBD1 (6 bases). The V gene lost 3 bases and the J gene lost 3 bases, with 17 bases spanning the gap. CDR3 size: 16 residues. CDR1 is LNHNV and CDR2 is YYDKDF in the germline V gene (reference sequence). CDR3 coding DNA: TGTGCCACCAGCAGTGGGGGGGCGCAGATAGACACTGAAGCTTTCTTT. This translates into CATSSGGAQIDTEAFF.

This clone was seen once. A read error may account for a junction end that differs from germline. V is TRBV19 and J is TRBJ1-2; 7 positions match TRBD1. CDR3 length equals 12 residues. The germline V gene has CDR1 LNHDA and CDR2 SQIVND (reference sequence). CDR3 DNA sequence: TGTGCCAGTAATCTCGGACCGGGGACAGTGACATTC. Translation gives CASNLGPGTVTF. Together with reference TRBV19 and TRBJ1-2, the CDR3 gives the full variable domain: DGGITQSPKYLFRKEGQNVTLSCEQNLNHDAMYWYRQDPGQGLRLIYYSQIVNDFQKGDIAEGYSVSREKKESFPLTVTSAQKNPTAFYLCASNLGPGTVTFGSGTRLTVV.

The V call is TRBV28, the J call TRBJ1-2; no clear D gene. Trimming pared 1 base from V and 3 bases from J, leaving 9 bases between. This CDR3 contains 14 residues. Looked up from germline, CDR1 is MDHEN and CDR2 is SYDVKM. The CDR3, as DNA: TGTGCCAGCAGTTTATTAGCCGCAGACTATGGCTACACCTTC. Translating gives CASSLLAADYGYTF.

The V and J genes are TRBV29-1 and TRBJ2-6, with D hard to call. The CDR3 is 14 residues long. From germline, CDR1 is SQVTM and CDR2 ANQGSEA. V lost 3 bases and J lost 4, with 10 bases in between. Here the CDR3 reads CSVEPYAGANVLTF. In DNA form, the CDR3 reads TGCAGCGTTGAGCCATATGCGGGGGCCAACGTCCTGACTTTC.

The chain has TRBV19 and TRBJ1-2; D is undetermined. The CDR3 totals 13 residues. Looked up from germline, CDR1 is LNHDA and CDR2 is SQIVND (reference sequence). The V and J ends lost 3 bases and 4 bases respectively, with 9 bases between them. This chain's CDR3 is CASSMRGPYGYTF. As DNA, the CDR3 is TGTGCCAGTAGTATGCGCGGGCCCTATGGCTACACCTTC.

This clone was counted a few times. J is TRBJ2-1 and V is TRBV4-2; perhaps TRBD1 as D (5 bases). Germline CDR1 LGHNA, CDR2 YNFKEQ. Trimming left V 4 bases short and J 3 bases short, with 13 bases between. This CDR3 comprises 15 residues. The CDR3 reads CASSLQRQGYNEQFF. CDR3 DNA: TGTGCCAGCAGCCTCCAACGGCAGGGCTACAATGAGCAGTTCTTC.

The rearrangement links TRBV7-2 to TRBJ1-1; no reliable D call. CDR1 is SGHTA and CDR2 is FQGNSA in the germline V gene. This CDR3 is built from 17 residues. V lost 5 bases to trimming and J lost 0 bases, with 19 bases between them. This CDR3 reads CASSDFFRGMMNTEAFF. CDR3 nucleotides: TGTGCCAGCAGCGACTTTTTTCGGGGAATGATGAACACTGAAGCTTTCTTT. Full variable domain (rest looked up from reference TRBV7-2 and TRBJ1-1): GAGVSQSPSNKVTEKGKDVELRCDPISGHTALYWYRQSLGQGLEFLIYFQGNSAPDKSGLPSDRFSAERTGGSVSTLTIQRTQQEDSAVYLCASSDFFRGMMNTEAFFGQGTRLTVV.

This sequence joins TRBV2 and TRBJ1-1, with D uncertain. From germline, CDR1 is SNHLY and CDR2 FYNNEI. V dropped 1 base and J dropped 0 bases, with 6 bases sitting between them. This CDR3 region has 14 residues. The CDR3 is CASSEGDMNTEAFF. Written as DNA, the CDR3 is TGTGCCAGCAGTGAAGGTGACATGAACACTGAAGCTTTCTTT.

The rearrangement links TRBV19 to TRBJ1-2; the D gene is possibly TRBD1 (5 bases). The ends were cut back, 9 bases at V and 8 bases at J, with 19 bases in the middle. Germline-derived CDR1 and CDR2 are LNHDA and SQIVND (reference sequence). The CDR3 extends over 13 amino acids. CDR3 protein: CASSTDLRVGYTF. The CDR3, as DNA: TGTGCCAGCTCGACAGACCTAAGGGTCGGCTACACCTTC.

The chain carries TRBV19 and TRBJ1-6; TRBD1 is a possible D gene (5 bases). The length of the CDR3 is 13 residues. Germline CDR1 LNHDA, CDR2 SQIVND (reference sequence). V was clipped by 5 bases and J by 7 bases, with 9 bases between them. The CDR3 reads CASSDRQNSPLHF. The DNA of the CDR3 is TGTGCCAGTAGTGACCGACAGAATTCACCCCTCCACTTT.